The clone carrying this TCR beta chain occurred many times. Its antigen is unknown. This specimen belongs to a study of human T cells and chemical hapten exposure. The CDR3 length is 15 residues. Germline loops: CDR1 SGHKS, CDR2 YYEKEE (reference sequence). Trimming took 1 base from V and 0 from J, leaving 10 bases between them. The time point denotes: patch test 1, 2 weeks after DPC sensitization. Treatment given: therapeutic diphenylcyclopropenone sensitization with weekly scalp DPC. Study observations and caveats: There was no change with DPC sensitization in TCRs above 1 in 1000 frequency.

Using its own MiXCR run on the RACE reads, TCRdb lists one record per CDR3 protein. The table includes approximately 80,000 distinct CDR3 sequences, roughly 7.2% detected once. The receptor was derived from a woman in her 30s with alopecia areata. Some clones in this sample may be carry-over from other donors' samples. This sequence joins TRBV5-5 and TRBJ2-5; tentatively, D is TRBD1 (6 bases). The sample was whole blood, taken in connection with sensitization to the hapten diphenylcyclopropenone (DPC). Here the CDR3 DNA reads TGTGCCAGCAGCTTGTACAGGGATCACCAAGAGACCCAGTACTTC. Amino acids: CASSLYRDHQETQYF.